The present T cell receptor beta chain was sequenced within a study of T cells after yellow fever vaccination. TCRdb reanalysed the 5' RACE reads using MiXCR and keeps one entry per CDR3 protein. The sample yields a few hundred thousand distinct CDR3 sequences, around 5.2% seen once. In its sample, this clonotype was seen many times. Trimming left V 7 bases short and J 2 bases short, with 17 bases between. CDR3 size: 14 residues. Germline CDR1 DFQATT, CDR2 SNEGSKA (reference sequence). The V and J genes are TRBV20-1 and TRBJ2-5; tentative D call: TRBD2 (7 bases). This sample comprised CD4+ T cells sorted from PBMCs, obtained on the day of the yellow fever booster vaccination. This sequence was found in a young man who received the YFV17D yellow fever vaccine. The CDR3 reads CSERRGGRQETQYF. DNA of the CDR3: TGCAGTGAGAGAAGGGGGGGCAGACAAGAGACCCAGTACTTC.